Below, one T cell receptor beta chain is given with its context. Its antigen is undetermined. Patients with autoimmune history or systemic immunosuppression were excluded. Profiling relied on immunoSEQ multiplex PCR, and the TCRdb table lists in-frame clones only, not all of them. The repertoire holds 45,000 to 50,000 clones, more than 70% seen once, with approximately 10% in the top ten. These data belong to a study of OX40 agonist ivuxolimab in advanced cancers. The overall study: The treatment was a fully human IgG2 OX40 agonist, ivuxolimab. Partial responses were achieved by three patients: one hepatocellular carcinoma, two cutaneous melanoma.

Whole-study findings and limits: Antigen specificity was not determined for the expanded peripheral T cells.

Germline V gene sequence: CDR1 SGHVS, CDR2 FNYEAQ. The CDR3 is 14 residues long. Trimming left V 5 bases short and J 6 bases short, with 14 bases between. The receptor was isolated from an adult with an advanced solid tumor such as melanoma, head and neck, liver or kidney cancer. The material sequenced was CD4+ or CD8+ T cells sorted from blood, taken in a trial of the OX40 agonist ivuxolimab. This sequence joins TRBV7-6 and TRBJ2-1, with no clear D. CDR3 sequence (DNA): TGTGCCAGCAGCCCCGCCGTTTTTCCCAATGAGCAGTTCTTC. Protein sequence: CASSPAVFPNEQFF.